A selection of T cell receptor beta chains follows, all from one sample in a study of blood T cell repertoires in COVID-19. The protocol was immunoSEQ multiplex PCR, while the TCRdb copy is restricted to in-frame clones and leaves out a portion. Seen here are 150,000 to 250,000 clones, roughly 77% observed once, and the top ten hold approximately 5.9%. The sample comprised peripheral blood. Receptor source: a woman between 40 and 55 years old with COVID-19, enrolled during active disease. Both conserved end residues are part of each CDR3. Fields, in order: V gene, D gene, clone size, J gene, CDR3 protein, CDR3 DNA. A D gene is named only where the DNA matches it firmly. Some rows have no size entry. The others give once, few or many, or a class for an expanded clone.

>TRBV27|-|-|TRBJ2-2
CASRTAEGRRTGELFF
TGTGCCAGCAGAACGGCGGAGGGGCGACGAACCGGGGAGCTGTTTTTT
>TRBV11-2|TRBD1|-|TRBJ1-2
CASSLGQGYGYTF
TGTGCCAGCAGCCTCGGACAGGGATACGGCTACACCTTC
>TRBV5-5|-|-|TRBJ2-7
CASSLGPTGSAYEQYF
TGTGCCAGCAGCTTGGGGCCGACAGGATCTGCCTACGAGCAGTACTTC
>TRBV7-7|-|-|TRBJ1-4
CASSPHRGNEKLFF
TGTGCCAGCAGCCCCCACCGAGGGAATGAAAAACTGTTTTTT
>TRBV29-1|TRBD2|-|TRBJ2-7
CSSPTGTSSRYEQYF
TGCAGCTCCCCTACCGGGACTAGTAGTCGGTACGAGCAGTACTTC
>TRBV4-3|-|-|TRBJ1-4
CASSQVGTTNEKLFF
TGCGCCAGCAGCCAAGTCGGGACAACTAATGAAAAACTGTTTTTT
>TRBV5-1|-|-|TRBJ2-2
CASSFGHPGELFF
TGCGCCAGCAGCTTTGGACACCCCGGGGAGCTGTTTTTT
>TRBV4-1|TRBD2|once|TRBJ2-7
CASSQLGLADYEQYF
TGCGCCAGCAGCCAATTGGGACTAGCGGACTACGAGCAGTACTTC
>TRBV12-3/TRBV12-4|-|-|TRBJ2-2
CASSPQVAGELFF
TGTGCCAGCAGCCCACAGGTTGCCGGGGAGCTGTTTTTT
>TRBV6-1|TRBD2|few|TRBJ2-5
CASSTGTSGEAQYF
TGTGCCAGCAGTACCGGGACTAGCGGAGAGGCCCAGTACTTC
>TRBV10-3|TRBD1|-|TRBJ1-2
CAITSGTGTNYGYTF
TGTGCCATCACCTCCGGGACAGGGACTAACTATGGCTACACCTTC
>TRBV10-3|-|-|TRBJ2-1
CAISESETVYNEQFF
TGTGCCATCAGTGAATCGGAGACCGTCTACAATGAGCAGTTCTTC
>TRBV3-1/TRBV3-2|-|once|TRBJ2-3
CASSQASTDTQYF
TGTGCCAGCAGCCAAGCCTCCACAGATACGCAGTATTTT
>TRBV6-6|-|-|TRBJ1-6
CASSDLSGRPNSPLHF
TGTGCCAGCAGCGACTTGTCGGGGAGACCTAATTCACCCCTCCACTTT
>TRBV21-1|-|-|TRBJ2-7
CASSKGGAGQYF
TGTGCCAGCAGCAAAGGCGGGGCGGGGCAGTACTTC
>TRBV6-5|TRBD1|many|TRBJ1-6
CAAEQGTGTPLHF
TGTGCCGCCGAACAGGGGACCGGGACACCCCTCCACTTT
>TRBV9|-|-|TRBJ2-4
CASSGAGNIQYF
TGTGCCAGCAGCGGAGCGGGAAACATTCAGTACTTC
>TRBV14|-|-|TRBJ1-3
CASSPQAFGNTIYF
TGTGCCAGCAGCCCCCAGGCATTTGGAAACACCATATATTTT
>TRBV5-4|-|-|TRBJ2-3
CASSLPTRGGSDTQYF
TGTGCCAGCAGCTTGCCAACTAGGGGGGGATCAGATACGCAGTATTTT
>TRBV5-1|TRBD1|-|TRBJ2-7
CASSIDRGQDEQYF
TGCGCCAGCAGCATCGACAGGGGGCAGGACGAGCAGTACTTC
>TRBV5-5|TRBD2|once|TRBJ2-1
CASSLASWGSSGANEQFF
TGTGCCAGCAGCTTGGCGTCGTGGGGGTCTAGCGGGGCTAATGAGCAGTTCTTC
>TRBV5-1|TRBD1|-|TRBJ1-5
CASSLSTGGFQPQHF
TGCGCCAGCAGCTTGTCCACAGGGGGCTTTCAGCCCCAGCATTTT
>TRBV7-6|-|-|TRBJ2-7
CASSPYFDSSYEQYF
TGTGCCAGCAGCCCGTATTTTGATAGCTCCTACGAGCAGTACTTC
>TRBV9|TRBD2|once|TRBJ2-3
CASSAGGGTDTQYF
TGTGCCAGCAGCGCTGGCGGGGGAACAGATACGCAGTATTTT
>TRBV3-1/TRBV3-2|-|once|TRBJ2-5
CASSLYTGLETQYF
TGTGCCAGCAGCCTATATACAGGGTTGGAGACCCAGTACTTC
>TRBV6-5|TRBD2|-|TRBJ2-3
CASSTSEYTDTQYF
TGTGCCAGCAGTACTAGCGAGTACACAGATACGCAGTATTTT
>TRBV10-3|-|-|TRBJ2-3
CAISETPGTAGSTDTQYF
TGTGCCATCAGTGAAACCCCCGGGACTGCGGGGAGCACAGATACGCAGTATTTT
>TRBV7-9|-|-|TRBJ2-1
CASSFIQSSYNEQFF
TGTGCCAGCAGCTTTATACAGAGCTCCTACAATGAGCAGTTCTTC
>TRBV5-1|-|-|TRBJ2-2
CASSLWGANTGELFF
TGCGCCAGCAGCTTATGGGGAGCAAACACCGGGGAGCTGTTTTTT
>TRBV10-3|TRBD1|few|TRBJ1-2
CAISLGQGDYGYTF
TGTGCCATCAGCCTCGGACAGGGAGACTATGGCTACACCTTC
>TRBV5-1|TRBD1|-|TRBJ2-7
CASSPRDRGVQYF
TGCGCCAGCAGCCCCCGGGACAGGGGGGTACAGTACTTC
>TRBV21-1|-|-|TRBJ2-3
CASSSALATVQDTQYF
TGTGCCAGCAGTTCCGCACTAGCTACAGTGCAAGATACGCAGTATTTT
>TRBV19|-|-|TRBJ2-1
CASSMWGPHNEQFF
TGTGCCAGTAGTATGTGGGGGCCGCACAATGAGCAGTTCTTC
>TRBV19|-|-|TRBJ2-3
CASRGAEGTDTQYF
TGTGCCAGTAGAGGTGCGGAGGGCACAGATACGCAGTATTTT
>TRBV27|-|once|TRBJ1-3
CASSLGGSGNTIYF
TGTGCCAGCAGTTTGGGGGGCTCTGGAAACACCATATATTTT
>TRBV7-7|-|-|TRBJ1-4
CASSLGGAPNEKLFF
TGTGCCAGCAGCTTGGGAGGGGCGCCTAATGAAAAACTGTTTTTT
>TRBV2|TRBD1|-|TRBJ1-5
CASSARTGARSNQPQHF
TGTGCCAGCAGTGCAAGGACAGGGGCCAGGAGCAATCAGCCCCAGCATTTT
>TRBV21-1|-|-|TRBJ1-4
CASSKDRVRTLGSNEKLFF
TGTGCCAGCAGCAAAGATCGAGTACGGACCCTAGGGAGTAATGAAAAACTGTTTTTT
>TRBV28|TRBD1|-|TRBJ2-7
CASSSGGDRGVFDEQYF
TGTGCCAGCAGTTCGGGAGGGGACAGGGGGGTTTTCGACGAGCAGTACTTC
>TRBV11-2|TRBD2|-|TRBJ2-5
CASSLGAGGKETQYF
TGTGCCAGCAGCTTGGGAGCGGGGGGAAAAGAGACCCAGTACTTC
>TRBV14|-|-|TRBJ2-2
CASSQVTGSYTGELFF
TGTGCCAGCAGCCAAGTCACGGGTTCTTACACCGGGGAGCTGTTTTTT
>TRBV7-3|TRBD2|-|TRBJ2-1
CASSISGVRLINEQFF
TGTGCCAGCAGTATCAGCGGGGTTCGCCTTATCAATGAGCAGTTCTTC
>TRBV12-3/TRBV12-4|TRBD1|-|TRBJ1-2
CASRGQGGGYTF
TGTGCCAGCAGAGGACAGGGGGGAGGCTACACCTTC
>TRBV21-1|-|-|TRBJ2-1
CASSNWTGARNEQFF
TGTGCCAGCAGCAACTGGACAGGGGCTAGAAATGAGCAGTTCTTC
>TRBV7-9|TRBD1|-|TRBJ1-1
CVGQGITEAFF
TGTGTTGGACAGGGGATAACTGAAGCTTTCTTT
>TRBV18|-|-|TRBJ2-2
CASSPGQGVGELFF
TGTGCCAGCTCACCGGGGCAGGGCGTCGGGGAGCTGTTTTTT
>TRBV6-5|-|-|TRBJ2-1
CASSYDSFASGEQFF
TGTGCCAGCAGTTACGATAGTTTCGCTTCCGGTGAGCAGTTCTTC
>TRBV10-2|-|-|TRBJ1-4
CASSEGRESLLTNEKLFF
TGCGCCAGCAGTGAAGGCAGGGAATCATTGCTGACTAATGAAAAACTGTTTTTT
>TRBV30|-|-|TRBJ2-3
CAWSPRRDSYSTDTQYF
TGTGCCTGGAGTCCCCGGAGAGACAGTTATAGCACAGATACGCAGTATTTT
>TRBV11-2|TRBD1|once|TRBJ1-2
CASSSGTGGAYGYTF
TGTGCCAGCAGCTCCGGGACAGGGGGCGCATATGGCTACACCTTC
>TRBV18|-|few|TRBJ2-7
CASSEEGNEQYF
TGTGCCAGCTCCGAGGAGGGTAACGAGCAGTACTTC
>TRBV27|-|few|TRBJ1-6
CASSLAGAPNNSPLHF
TGTGCCAGCAGTTTGGCGGGGGCTCCAAATAATTCACCCCTCCACTTT